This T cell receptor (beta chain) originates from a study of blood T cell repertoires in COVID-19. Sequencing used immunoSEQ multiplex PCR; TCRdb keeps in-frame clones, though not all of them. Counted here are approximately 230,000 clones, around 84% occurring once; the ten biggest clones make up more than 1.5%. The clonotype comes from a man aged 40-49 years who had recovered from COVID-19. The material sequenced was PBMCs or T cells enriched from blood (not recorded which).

Written as DNA, the CDR3 is TGTGCCAGCGGGAGGGGAGGCAATGAGCAGTTCTTC. Its protein product is CASGRGGNEQFF. The rearrangement joins TRBV7-6 to TRBJ2-1; 7 bases map to TRBD2. The ends lost 8 bases at V and 6 bases at J; junction bases unmatched: 4. The CDR3 length is 12 residues. In germline, CDR1 is SGHVS, CDR2 FNYEAQ.